A selection of T cell receptor beta chains follows, all from one sample in a study of T cell repertoires in aging, cancer and after chemotherapy. TCRdb used MiXCR to reprocess the multiplex PCR reads, holding one entry per CDR3 protein. The sample includes approximately 2,300 distinct CDR3 sequences, roughly 26% of them seen just once. The sequencing sample was made of blood. The receptors originated from a human donor with a solid tumor. The CDR3 runs from the conserved cysteine through the conserved F or W. The order of the fields is V gene, CDR3 length, clone size, CDR3 protein. Clone size, where shown, is once, few, many, or a class for clones that have expanded.

TRBV20-1,12,few,CSAPGVRDTQYF
TRBV7-9,20,few,CASSSPASGRSLLSYNEQFF
TRBV28,15,.,CASSYDSHSGNTIYF
TRBV7-9,14,medium-sized,CASSLEQYNSPLHF
TRBV28,14,.,CASNTGPANYGYTF
TRBV6-5,20,medium-sized,CASSYSSPGGIQNSGYEQYF
TRBV6-6,13,.,CASSYYGVGEQYF
TRBV28,12,few,CASSPSNYGYTF
TRBV11-2,14,few,CASSQIRTGNTIYF
TRBV27,15,large,CASSLLRRYSYEQYF
TRBV5-6,15,.,CARSSLAGVGHEQYF
TRBV20-1,14,few,CSARRGISNQPQHF
TRBV18,13,.,CASSPGSRDKAFF
TRBV6-6,15,few,CASSARQGASYEQYF
TRBV10-2,15,.,CASSEFGGLNTEAFF
TRBV14,13,few,CASNRVWGNEQFF
TRBV6-5,15,few,CASSYGAPLTDTQYF
TRBV30,15,.,CAWRPQTSDTGELFF
TRBV10-3,15,few,CAISDNGDLNQPQHF
TRBV12-3/TRBV12-4,16,.,CASRLRGGRGSGGYTF
TRBV14,15,.,CASSRNRVGTGELFF
TRBV14,13,.,CASSQDTGYEQYF
TRBV20-1,16,few,CSARTAGTIHAQGQFF
TRBV6-1,17,medium-sized,CASITQRGLRGMGEQYF
TRBV7-9,14,medium-sized,CASSLWDRPYEQYF
TRBV6-5,14,large,CASSYLGQGYGYTF
TRBV20-1,13,.,CSARDPGAKKGYF
TRBV27,16,.,CASSFGGRADTGELFF
TRBV20-1,13,medium-sized,CSASPGDRTEAFF
TRBV6-1,14,few,CASSESGGHSPLHF
TRBV27,15,.,CASSPQREVGNEQFF
TRBV5-5,11,few,CASSWTDTQYF
TRBV27,11,few,CASRAGAEQFF
TRBV5-1,15,.,CASSSSEVMNTEAFF
TRBV20-1,15,.,CSASLSTGVSGPQHF
TRBV27,13,.,CASSLKGVNEQFF
TRBV6-5,15,few,CAAGTGVSRNTEAFF
TRBV5-6,15,.,CASSLTGPLNYGYTF
TRBV5-1,13,.,CASSAAQGYEQYF
TRBV28,13,few,CASVDSYNSPLHF
TRBV5-1,13,.,CASSDGGGETQYF
TRBV6-1,13,medium-sized,CASSAIRGREQYF
TRBV30,16,.,CAWSLTRRRLSYEQYF
TRBV13,15,.,CASSAFTEYNSPLHF
TRBV27,11,medium-sized,CASSFGVEAFF
TRBV30,13,medium-sized,CAWSVRSIAEAFF
TRBV7-9,14,few,CASSLDLLPYEQYF
TRBV5-1,15,.,CASSPWTGSAYGYTF
TRBV10-3,14,.,CAIRRGSSTDTQYF
TRBV5-6,12,few,CASSRPPGIAFF
TRBV10-2,15,.,CASKKGTSSYNEQFF
TRBV27,11,.,CASTEGYIQYF
TRBV27,15,medium-sized,CASSPLGQGNYGYTF
TRBV19,12,large,CAVPRPDYGYTF
TRBV24-1,17,.,CATSDLNRGGLNYGYTF
TRBV7-3,15,.,CASSLNAGNNLPLHF
TRBV29-1,15,.,CSVAGELVQGDTQYF
TRBV4-1,11,.,CASSQYTEAFF
TRBV20-1,14,.,CSAPSLAGVNEQYF
TRBV11-2,15,few,CASSLEIVPGNTIYF